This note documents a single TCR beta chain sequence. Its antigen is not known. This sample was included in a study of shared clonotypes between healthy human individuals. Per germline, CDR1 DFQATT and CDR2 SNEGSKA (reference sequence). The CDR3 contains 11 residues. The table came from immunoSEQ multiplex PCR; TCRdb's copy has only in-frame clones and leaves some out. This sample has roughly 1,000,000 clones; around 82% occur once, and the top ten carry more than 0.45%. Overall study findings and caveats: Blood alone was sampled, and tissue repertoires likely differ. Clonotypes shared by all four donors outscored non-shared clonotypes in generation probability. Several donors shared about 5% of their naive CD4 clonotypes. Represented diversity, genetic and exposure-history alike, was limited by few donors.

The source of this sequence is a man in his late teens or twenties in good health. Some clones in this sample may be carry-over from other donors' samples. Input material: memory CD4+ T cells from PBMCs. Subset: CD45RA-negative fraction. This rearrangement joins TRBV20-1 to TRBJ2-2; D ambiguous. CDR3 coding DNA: TGCAGCATGAGTTATCGAGGTCAGCTGTTTTTT. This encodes CSMSYRGQLFF.